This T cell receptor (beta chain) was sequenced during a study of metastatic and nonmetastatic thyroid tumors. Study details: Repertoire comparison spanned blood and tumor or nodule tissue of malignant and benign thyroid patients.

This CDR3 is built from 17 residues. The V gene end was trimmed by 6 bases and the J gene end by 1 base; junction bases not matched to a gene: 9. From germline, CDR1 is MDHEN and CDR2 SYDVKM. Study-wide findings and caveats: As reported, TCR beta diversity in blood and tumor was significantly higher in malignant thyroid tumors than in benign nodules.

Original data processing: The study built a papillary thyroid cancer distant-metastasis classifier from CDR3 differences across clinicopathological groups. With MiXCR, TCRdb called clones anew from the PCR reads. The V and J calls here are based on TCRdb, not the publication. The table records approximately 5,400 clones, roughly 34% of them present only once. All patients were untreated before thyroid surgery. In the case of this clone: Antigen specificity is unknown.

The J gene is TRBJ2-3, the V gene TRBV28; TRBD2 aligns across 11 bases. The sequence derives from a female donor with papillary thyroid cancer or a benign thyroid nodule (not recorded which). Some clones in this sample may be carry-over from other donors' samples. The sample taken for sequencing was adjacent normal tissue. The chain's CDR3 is CASRHGLAGVGTDTQYF. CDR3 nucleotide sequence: TGTGCCAGCAGGCACGGACTAGCGGGTGTCGGCACAGATACGCAGTATTTT.